This TCR beta chain was sequenced in a study of T cell repertoires in cytomegalovirus infection. Study as a whole: Through public TCR beta signatures, both CMV infection and matching HLA type were indicated.

The CDR3 length is 13 residues. The V gene end was trimmed by 10 bases and the J gene end by 5 bases; junction bases not matched to a gene: 5. General study findings and limits: Summed public TCR beta family frequency identified CMV carriers bearing the relevant HLA. There were HLA-C-restricted CMV-specific TCR beta clonotypes dominating the ex vivo response.

Comments on this clonotype: Its matching antigen is unknown.

TCRdb re-called the reads with MiXCR, one entry per CDR3 protein. Of 750,000 to 900,000 distinct CDR3 sequences in the sample, roughly 29% were seen once. The gene calls are TRBV5-3 and TRBJ2-1, with 11 bases matching TRBD1. TRBV5-3 is assigned to the ORF class and has an uncertain function. The TCR comes from a human donor in good health (CMV status not recorded). Some clones in this sample may be carry-over from other donors' samples. The material was cultured CD8+ T cells from PBMCs, obtained from culture after CMV antigen stimulation. The CDR3 DNA reads as TGTGCCGTTCGGGACAGGGGGGACAATGAGCAGTTCTTC. Residues: CAVRDRGDNEQFF.